The TCR beta chain described here comes from a study of T cell repertoires in cytomegalovirus infection. About the research overall: Public TCR beta signatures marked donors with CMV infection and the matching HLA.

TCRdb processed the reads anew with MiXCR; each CDR3 protein has one entry. Of 300,000 to 400,000 distinct CDR3 sequences listed, more than 8% are singletons. In regard to this clonotype: What it recognizes is unknown.

The CDR3 has 16 residues. Germline assignment: CDR1 MNHEY and CDR2 SVGEGT. The ends were cut back, 6 bases at V and 9 bases at J, with 24 bases in the middle. Whole-study results and caveats: Summed frequency of public TCR beta families distinguished CMV carriers with the relevant HLA. Within the response measured ex vivo, HLA-C-restricted CMV-specific TCR beta clonotypes were dominant.

The V and J genes are TRBV6-2 or TRBV6-3 and TRBJ2-1, with D possibly being TRBD2 (6 bases). The material sequenced was PBMCs. The clonotype originates from a human donor in good health (CMV status not recorded). Some clones in this sample may be carry-over from other donors' samples. The CDR3 sequence is CASRGLGGVVGVEQFF. Here the CDR3 DNA reads TGTGCCAGCAGAGGTCTGGGAGGCGTTGTTGGGGTTGAGCAGTTCTTC.